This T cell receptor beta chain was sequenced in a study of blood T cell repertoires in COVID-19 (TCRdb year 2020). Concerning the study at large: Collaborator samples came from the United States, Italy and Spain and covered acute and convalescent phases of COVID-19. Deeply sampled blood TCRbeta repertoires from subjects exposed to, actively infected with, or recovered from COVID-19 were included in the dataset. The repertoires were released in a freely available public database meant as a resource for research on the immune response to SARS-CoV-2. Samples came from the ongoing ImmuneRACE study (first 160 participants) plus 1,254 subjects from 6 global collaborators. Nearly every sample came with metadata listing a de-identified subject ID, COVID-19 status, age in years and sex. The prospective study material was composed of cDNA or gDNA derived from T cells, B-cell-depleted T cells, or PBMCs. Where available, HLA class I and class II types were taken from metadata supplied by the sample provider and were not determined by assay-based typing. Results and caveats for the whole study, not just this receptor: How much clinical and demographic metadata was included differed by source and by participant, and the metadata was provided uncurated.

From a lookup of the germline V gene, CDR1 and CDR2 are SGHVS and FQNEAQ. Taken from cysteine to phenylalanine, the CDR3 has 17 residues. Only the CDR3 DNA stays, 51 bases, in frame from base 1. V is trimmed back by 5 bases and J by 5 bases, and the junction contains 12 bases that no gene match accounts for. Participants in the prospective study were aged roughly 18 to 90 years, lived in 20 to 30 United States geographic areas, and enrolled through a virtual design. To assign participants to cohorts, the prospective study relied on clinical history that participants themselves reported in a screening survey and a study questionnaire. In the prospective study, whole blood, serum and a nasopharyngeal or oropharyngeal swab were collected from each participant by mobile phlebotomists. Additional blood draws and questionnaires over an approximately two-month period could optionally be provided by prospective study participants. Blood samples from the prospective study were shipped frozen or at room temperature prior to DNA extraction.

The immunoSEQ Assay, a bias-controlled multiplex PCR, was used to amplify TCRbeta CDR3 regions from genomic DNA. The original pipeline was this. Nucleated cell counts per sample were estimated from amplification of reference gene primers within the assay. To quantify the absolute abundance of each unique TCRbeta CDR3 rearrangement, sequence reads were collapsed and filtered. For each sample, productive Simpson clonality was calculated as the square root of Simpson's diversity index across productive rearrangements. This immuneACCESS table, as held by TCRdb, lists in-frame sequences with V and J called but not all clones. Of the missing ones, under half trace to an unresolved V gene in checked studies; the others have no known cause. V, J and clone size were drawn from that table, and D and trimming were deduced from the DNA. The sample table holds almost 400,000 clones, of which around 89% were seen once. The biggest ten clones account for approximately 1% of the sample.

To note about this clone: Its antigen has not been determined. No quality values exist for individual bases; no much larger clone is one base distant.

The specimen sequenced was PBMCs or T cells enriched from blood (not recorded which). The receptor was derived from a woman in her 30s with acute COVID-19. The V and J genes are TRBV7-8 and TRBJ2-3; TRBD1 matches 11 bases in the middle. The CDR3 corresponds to CASSLDPGQGEVDTQYF. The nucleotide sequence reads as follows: TGTGCCAGCAGCCTTGATCCGGGACAGGGGGAAGTAGATACGCAGTATTTT.